This T cell receptor (beta chain) was sequenced during a study of blood T cell repertoires in COVID-19. Germline CDR1 MNHEY, CDR2 SVGEGT. The CDR3 totals 14 residues. Trimming took off 2 bases at V and 4 bases at J, with 9 bases between the two ends. Libraries were prepared by immunoSEQ multiplex PCR; TCRdb keeps only in-frame clonotypes and omits some of them. This sample carries some 140,000 clones, approximately 87% of them seen once, and the ten largest clones take under 2.5%. This receptor was taken from a man between 50 and 59 years old with active COVID-19. The chain is built from TRBV6-2 or TRBV6-3 and TRBJ1-3; possibly TRBD1 for D (5 bases). Sequenced material: peripheral blood. CDR3 sequence reads: CASSYKGNGNTIYF. The CDR3 DNA reads TGTGCCAGCAGTTACAAGGGGAACGGAAACACCATATATTTT.